This TCR beta chain was sequenced for a study of OX40 agonist ivuxolimab in advanced cancers. The CDR3 extends over 15 amino acids. The ends were cut back, 4 bases at V and 1 base at J, with 14 bases in the middle. Germline lookup yields CDR1 SGHRS and CDR2 YFSETQ. The data were produced by immunoSEQ multiplex PCR, yet TCRdb's version contains in-frame clones alone and is incomplete. The sample holds roughly 77,000 clones, more than 80% seen once. This TCR was sampled from an adult with an advanced solid tumor such as melanoma, head and neck, liver or kidney cancer. The chain uses TRBV5-1 and TRBJ1-1; weak D call: TRBD1 (5 bases). The sequences come from CD4+ or CD8+ T cells sorted from blood, collected in a trial of the OX40 agonist ivuxolimab. CDR3 protein: CASSRRQGKNTEAFF. The CDR3 DNA reads TGCGCCAGCAGCAGAAGGCAGGGTAAGAACACTGAAGCTTTCTTT.